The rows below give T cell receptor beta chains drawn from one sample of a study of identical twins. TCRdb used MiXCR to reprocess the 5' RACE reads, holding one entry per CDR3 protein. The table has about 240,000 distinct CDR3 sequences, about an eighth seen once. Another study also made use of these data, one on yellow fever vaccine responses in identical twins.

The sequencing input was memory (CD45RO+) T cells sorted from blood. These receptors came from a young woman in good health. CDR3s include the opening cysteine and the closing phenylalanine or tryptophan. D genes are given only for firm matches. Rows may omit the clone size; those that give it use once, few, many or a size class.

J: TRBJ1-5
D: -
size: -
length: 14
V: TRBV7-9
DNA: TGTGCCAGCAGCCACCCAGGTAGCAATCAGCCCCAGCATTTT
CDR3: CASSHPGSNQPQHF

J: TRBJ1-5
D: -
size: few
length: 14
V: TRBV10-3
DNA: TGTGCCATCAGTGAGAGGGAGGGGATCTCGCCCCAGCATTTT
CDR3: CAISEREGISPQHF

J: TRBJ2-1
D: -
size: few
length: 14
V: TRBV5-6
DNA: TGTGCCAGCAGCTTTGAAGGACTACCAAATGAGCAGTTCTTC
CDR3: CASSFEGLPNEQFF

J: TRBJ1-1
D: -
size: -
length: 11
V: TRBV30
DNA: TGTGCCTGGAGTCGGGAGACTGAAGCTTTCTTT
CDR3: CAWSRETEAFF

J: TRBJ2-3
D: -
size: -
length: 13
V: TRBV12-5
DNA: TGTGCTAGTGGCATGTACGGCACAGATACGCAGTATTTT
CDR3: CASGMYGTDTQYF

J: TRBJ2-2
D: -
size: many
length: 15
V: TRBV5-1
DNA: TGCGCCAGCAGCTACAGGGTTTTGAACACCGGGGAGCTGTTTTTT
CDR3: CASSYRVLNTGELFF

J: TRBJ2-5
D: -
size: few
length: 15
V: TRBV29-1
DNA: TGCAGCGTTGAAGGGTCTACTGGGTCTCTAGAGACCCAGTACTTC
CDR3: CSVEGSTGSLETQYF

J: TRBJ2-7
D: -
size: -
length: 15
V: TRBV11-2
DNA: TGTGCCAGCAGCTTAAACCCGGGGGAAAAATACGAGCAGTACTTC
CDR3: CASSLNPGEKYEQYF

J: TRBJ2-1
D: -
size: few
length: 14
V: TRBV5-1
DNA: TGCGCCAGCAGCCTCCTTCCGGGATATTTTGAGCAGTTCTTC
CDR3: CASSLLPGYFEQFF

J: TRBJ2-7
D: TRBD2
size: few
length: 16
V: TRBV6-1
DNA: TGTGCCAGCATTCCTACGGCGACTAGCCACTCCTACGAGCAGTACTTC
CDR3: CASIPTATSHSYEQYF

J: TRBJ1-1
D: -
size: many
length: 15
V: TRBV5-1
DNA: TGCGCCAGCAGCACCCTCCCCGGGATGAACACTGAAGCTTTCTTT
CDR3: CASSTLPGMNTEAFF

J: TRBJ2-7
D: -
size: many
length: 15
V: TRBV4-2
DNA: TGTGCCAGCAGCCAAGATCGGGCCTCCCAGGGGGAGCAGTACTTC
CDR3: CASSQDRASQGEQYF

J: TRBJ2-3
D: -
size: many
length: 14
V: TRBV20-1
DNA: TGCAGAGCAGGAGGGGCTTGGAGCACAGATACGCAGTATTTT
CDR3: CRAGGAWSTDTQYF

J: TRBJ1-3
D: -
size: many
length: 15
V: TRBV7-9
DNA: TGTGCCAGCAGCTTAGTCCTGGGTTCTGGAAACACCATATATTTT
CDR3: CASSLVLGSGNTIYF

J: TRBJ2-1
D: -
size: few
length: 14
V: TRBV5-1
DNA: TGCGCCAGCAGCTCAATTGTTGGTTACAATGAGCAGTTCTTC
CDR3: CASSSIVGYNEQFF

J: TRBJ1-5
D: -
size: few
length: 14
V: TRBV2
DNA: TGTGCCAGCAGTGCACCAGGGTTCCATCAGCCCCAGCATTTT
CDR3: CASSAPGFHQPQHF

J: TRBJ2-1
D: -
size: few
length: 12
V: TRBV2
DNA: TGTGCCAGCAGTGGGCCCCGCAATGAGCAGTTCTTC
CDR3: CASSGPRNEQFF

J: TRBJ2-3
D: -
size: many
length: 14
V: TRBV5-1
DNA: TGCGCCAGCAGCTTGCGGCTAGTAGAAGATACGCAGTATTTT
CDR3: CASSLRLVEDTQYF

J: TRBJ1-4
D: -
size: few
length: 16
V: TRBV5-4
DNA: TGTGCCAGCAGCTTGAGGTCGGGCACCCATAATGAAAAACTGTTTTTT
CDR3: CASSLRSGTHNEKLFF

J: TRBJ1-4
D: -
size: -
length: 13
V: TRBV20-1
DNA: TGCAGTGCTAGCTCGGGGTTTAATGAAAAACTGTTTTTT
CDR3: CSASSGFNEKLFF

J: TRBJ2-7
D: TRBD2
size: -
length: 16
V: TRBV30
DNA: TGTGCCTGGAGTGTTGGGCTAGCGGGAGCGGCAGACGAGCAGTACTTC
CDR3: CAWSVGLAGAADEQYF

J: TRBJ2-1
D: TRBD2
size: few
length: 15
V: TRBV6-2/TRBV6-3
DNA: TGTGCCAGCAGTTCACCGGGACTAGCGGGAAGGGAGCAGTTCTTC
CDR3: CASSSPGLAGREQFF

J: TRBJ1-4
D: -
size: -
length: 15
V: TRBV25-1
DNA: TGTGCCAGCAGTGAATGGAGGACCCGGGAGGAAAAACTGTTTTTT
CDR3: CASSEWRTREEKLFF

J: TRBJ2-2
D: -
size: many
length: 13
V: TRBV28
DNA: TGTGCCAGCCGTCTGGGGACCACCGGGGAGCTGTTTTTT
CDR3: CASRLGTTGELFF

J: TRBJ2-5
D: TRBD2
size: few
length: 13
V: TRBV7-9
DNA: TGTGCCAGCAGGGAGCGGGGGCCGACCGACCAGTACTTC
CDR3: CASRERGPTDQYF

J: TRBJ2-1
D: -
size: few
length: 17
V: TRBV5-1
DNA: TGCGCCAGCAGCTTGGATGGGAGAAAGAGCTCCTACAATGAGCAGTTCTTC
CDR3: CASSLDGRKSSYNEQFF

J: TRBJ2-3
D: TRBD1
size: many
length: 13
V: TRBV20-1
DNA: TGCAGTGCTGGGAGGACAGGGGCAGATACGCAGTATTTT
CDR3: CSAGRTGADTQYF

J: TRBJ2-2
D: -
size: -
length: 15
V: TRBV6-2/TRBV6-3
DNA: TGTGCCAGCAGGCCGGGACGCTGGAACACCGGGGAGCTGTTTTTT
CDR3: CASRPGRWNTGELFF

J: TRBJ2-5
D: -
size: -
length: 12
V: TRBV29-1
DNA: TGCAGCGTTCGACAGTTCACTGAGACCCAGTACTTC
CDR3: CSVRQFTETQYF

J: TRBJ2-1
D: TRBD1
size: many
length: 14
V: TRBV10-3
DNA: TGTGCCATCAGCTCCGGGACAGGTTACAATGAGCAGTTCTTC
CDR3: CAISSGTGYNEQFF

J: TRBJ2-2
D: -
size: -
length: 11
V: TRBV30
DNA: TGTGCCTGGAGCGTAACCGGGGAGCTGTTTTTT
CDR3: CAWSVTGELFF

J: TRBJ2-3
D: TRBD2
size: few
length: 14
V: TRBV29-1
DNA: TGCAGCGCTACATCTAGCGGGGGCACAGATACGCAGTATTTT
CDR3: CSATSSGGTDTQYF

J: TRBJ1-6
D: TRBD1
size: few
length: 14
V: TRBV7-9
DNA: TGTGCCAGCAGCCTAGACAGGGCACCTTCACCCCTCCACTTT
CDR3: CASSLDRAPSPLHF

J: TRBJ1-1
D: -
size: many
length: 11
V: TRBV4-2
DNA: TGTGCCAGCAGCCTGGGGACTGAAGCTTTCTTT
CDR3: CASSLGTEAFF

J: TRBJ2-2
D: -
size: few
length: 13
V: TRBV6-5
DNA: TGTGCCAGCAGTTACTGGAACACCGGGGAGCTGTTTTTT
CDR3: CASSYWNTGELFF

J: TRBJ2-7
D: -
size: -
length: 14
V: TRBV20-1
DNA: TGCAGTCGCTCCGTGGGGCAGGGGAGGTTCGAGCAGTACTTC
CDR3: CSRSVGQGRFEQYF

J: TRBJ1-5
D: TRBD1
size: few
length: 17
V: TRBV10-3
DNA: TGTGCCATCAGTGACCCGACAGGGGGCGAGGGCAATCAGCCCCAGCATTTT
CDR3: CAISDPTGGEGNQPQHF

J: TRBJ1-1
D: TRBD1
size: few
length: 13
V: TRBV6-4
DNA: TGTGCCAGCAGTGACAAGGGACAGACTGAAGCTTTCTTT
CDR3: CASSDKGQTEAFF

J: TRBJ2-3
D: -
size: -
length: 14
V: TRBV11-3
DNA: TGTGCCAGCAGCTTAGCTTCCCGGACAGATACGCAGTATTTT
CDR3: CASSLASRTDTQYF

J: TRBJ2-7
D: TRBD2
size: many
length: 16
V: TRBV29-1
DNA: TGCAGCGTTGAGGGGACGGCGGGACTAGAACCCTACGAGCAGTACTTC
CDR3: CSVEGTAGLEPYEQYF

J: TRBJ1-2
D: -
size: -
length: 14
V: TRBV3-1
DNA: TGTGCCAGCAGCTCCCGGCCCCAAAGGGATGGCTACACCTTC
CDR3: CASSSRPQRDGYTF